This is a list of T cell receptor beta chains from one sample in a study of shared clonotypes between healthy human individuals. Sequenced by immunoSEQ multiplex PCR; TCRdb stores in-frame clones only, minus some. The sample lists hundreds of thousands of clones, 90% to 96% seen once, with approximately 0.06% in the top ten. Input material: naive CD4+ T cells sorted from blood. Every receptor here comes from a woman in her thirties in good health. CDR3s include the opening cysteine and the closing phenylalanine or tryptophan. Each record gives: V gene, D gene, J gene, CDR3 length, CDR3 protein. D genes are given only for firm matches.

>TRBV6-6|NA|TRBJ1-2|13
CASRDYREDGYTF
>TRBV7-7|NA|TRBJ2-5|13
CASSLGGLETQYF
>TRBV7-9|TRBD2|TRBJ2-7|14
CASSTKAGAYEQYF
>TRBV7-8|TRBD2|TRBJ2-7|20
CASSLERIPLAGEFSYEQYF
>TRBV2|TRBD2|TRBJ2-5|16
CASTQEASGMGETQYF
>TRBV6-5|TRBD1|TRBJ1-5|14
CASRKQGSNQPQHF
>TRBV28|NA|TRBJ1-4|15
CASSGPVATNEKLFF
>TRBV27|NA|TRBJ1-2|13
CASKSGGARGYTF
>TRBV6-6|TRBD1|TRBJ2-7|13
CASRQGANHEQYF
>TRBV9|TRBD2|TRBJ2-5|18
CASSPGGAGGPVQETQYF
>TRBV18|TRBD1|TRBJ2-1|13
CASSRDRHNEQFF
>TRBV19|NA|TRBJ2-1|13
CASSLWFGNEQFF
>TRBV7-9|NA|TRBJ2-5|16
CASSSKDGGEIETQYF
>TRBV6-5|NA|TRBJ1-5|15
CASSPTGPTNQPQHF
>TRBV2|NA|TRBJ1-6|11
CASRGYSPLHF
>TRBV4-1|TRBD2|TRBJ2-5|19
CASSQDSPRLAGEEETQYF
>TRBV5-1|NA|TRBJ2-1|13
CASSLDQYNEQFF
>TRBV11-3|NA|TRBJ2-1|12
CASSLYGDGQFF
>TRBV7-3|NA|TRBJ2-6|14
CASSLSSGANVLTF
>TRBV28|TRBD1|TRBJ1-2|15
CASRNGQGAHDRYTF
>TRBV5-4|TRBD1|TRBJ2-4|15
CASSSGQGVKNIQYF
>TRBV19|NA|TRBJ1-2|16
CASSRSRGTRVYGYTF
>TRBV11-2|NA|TRBJ2-3|14
CASSSPREGDTQYF
>TRBV7-8|TRBD2|TRBJ2-7|14
CASSLYRGGYEQYF
>TRBV28|NA|TRBJ2-3|16
CASSLVREWGADTQYF
>TRBV10-2|TRBD2|TRBJ2-3|17
CASSDGGGIPSTDTQYF
>TRBV6-5|NA|TRBJ1-5|12
CASSLRGGPQHF
>TRBV11-2|NA|TRBJ2-1|14
CASSRAPADHEQFF
>TRBV13|NA|TRBJ2-5|14
CASSSPRGSETQYF